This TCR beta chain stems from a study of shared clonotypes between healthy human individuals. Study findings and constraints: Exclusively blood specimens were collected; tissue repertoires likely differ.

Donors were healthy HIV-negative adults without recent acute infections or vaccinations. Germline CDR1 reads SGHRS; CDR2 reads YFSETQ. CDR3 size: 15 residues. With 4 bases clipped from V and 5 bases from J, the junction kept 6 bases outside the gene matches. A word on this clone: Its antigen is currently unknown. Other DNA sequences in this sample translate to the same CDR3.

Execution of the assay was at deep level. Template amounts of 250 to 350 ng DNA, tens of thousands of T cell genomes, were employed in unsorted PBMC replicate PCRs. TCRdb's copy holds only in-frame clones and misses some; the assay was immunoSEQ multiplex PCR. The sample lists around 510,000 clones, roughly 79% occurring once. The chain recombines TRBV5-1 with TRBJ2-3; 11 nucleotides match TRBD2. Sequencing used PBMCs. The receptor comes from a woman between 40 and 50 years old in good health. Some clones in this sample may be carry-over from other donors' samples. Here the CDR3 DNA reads TGCGCCAGCAGCCTTACTAGCGGGAGCGGAGATACGCAGTATTTT. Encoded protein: CASSLTSGSGDTQYF.